The present T cell receptor beta chain was sequenced within a study of OX40 agonist ivuxolimab in advanced cancers. This clone has just a few counts. Germline lookup yields CDR1 SEHNR and CDR2 FQNEAQ (reference sequence). J lost 9 bases, V lost 2 bases, and 5 bases had no gene match. The CDR3 spans 15 residues. Repertoires were generated with immunoSEQ multiplex PCR, while TCRdb's copy carries only in-frame clones and drops some. The sample has about 37,000 clones, 60% to 80% seen once; the top ten hold 22%. The chain uses TRBV7-9 and TRBJ1-6; 9 nucleotides agree with TRBD1. The receptor was derived from an adult with an advanced solid tumor such as melanoma, head and neck, liver or kidney cancer. This sample comprised CD4+ or CD8+ T cells sorted from blood, obtained in a trial of the OX40 agonist ivuxolimab. The CDR3 reads CASSLSTGGVSPLHF. The CDR3, as DNA: TGTGCCAGCAGCTTAAGTACAGGGGGCGTTTCACCCCTCCACTTT. The full variable domain, completed using reference TRBV7-9 and TRBJ1-6, is DTGVSQNPRHKITKRGQNVTFRCDPISEHNRLYWYRQTLGQGPEFLTYFQNEAQLEKSRLLSDRFSAERPKGSFSTLEIQRTEQGDSAMYLCASSLSTGGVSPLHFGNGTRLTVT.